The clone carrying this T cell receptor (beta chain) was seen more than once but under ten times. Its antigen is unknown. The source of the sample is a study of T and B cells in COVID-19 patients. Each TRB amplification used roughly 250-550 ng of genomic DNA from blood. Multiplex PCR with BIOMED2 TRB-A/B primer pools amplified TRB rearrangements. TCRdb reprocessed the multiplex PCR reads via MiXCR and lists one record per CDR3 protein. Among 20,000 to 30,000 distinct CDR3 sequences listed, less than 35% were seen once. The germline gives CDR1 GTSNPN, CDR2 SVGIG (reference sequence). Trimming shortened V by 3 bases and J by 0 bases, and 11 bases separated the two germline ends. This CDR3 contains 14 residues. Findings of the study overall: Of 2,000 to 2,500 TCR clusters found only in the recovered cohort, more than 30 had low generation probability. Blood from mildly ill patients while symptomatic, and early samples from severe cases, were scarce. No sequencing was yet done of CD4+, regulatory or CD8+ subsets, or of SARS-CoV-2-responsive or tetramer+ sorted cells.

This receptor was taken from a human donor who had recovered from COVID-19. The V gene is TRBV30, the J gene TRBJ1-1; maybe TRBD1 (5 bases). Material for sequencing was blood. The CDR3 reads CAWSGGRVNTEAFF. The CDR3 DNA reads TGTGCCTGGAGCGGGGGGAGGGTGAACACTGAAGCTTTCTTT.